The 23 T cell receptor beta chains in this list originate from one sample, sequenced in a study of T-cell reconstitution after alpha-beta-depleted transplantation in children. Molecular barcoding with unique molecular identifiers was used for the TCRbeta library. One entry per CDR3 protein, called by TCRdb with MiXCR from the PCR reads. The sample consists of roughly 400,000 distinct CDR3 sequences, 43% of them appearing once. The input for sequencing was PBMCs, taken before TCRalphabeta/CD19-depleted stem cell transplant. The receptor source for this set is a girl aged 2-10 years with aplastic anemia, due to receive a stem cell transplant.

The chain carries TRBV4-2 and TRBJ1-5, with D unresolved. The V and J ends lost 9 bases and 6 bases respectively, with 12 bases between them. This CDR3 spans 12 amino acids. CDR1 and CDR2 (germline): LGHNA, YNFKEQ. The CDR3 nucleotides are TGTGCCAGAGCGGGTTTGGTTCAGCCCCAGCATTTT. Residues: CARAGLVQPQHF.

The CDR3 protein is CSAFRDEQYF. CDR3 in DNA: TGCAGTGCTTTCAGGGACGAGCAGTACTTC. This chain joins TRBV20-1 and TRBJ2-7; the D gene is possibly TRBD1 (5 bases). The germline gives CDR1 DFQATT, CDR2 SNEGSKA (reference sequence). The CDR3 runs 10 residues. The V and J ends lost 5 bases and 5 bases respectively, with 7 bases between them.

This chain uses TRBV10-3 with TRBJ2-7; TRBD2 matches 12 bases. Germline CDR1 and CDR2: ENHRY and SYGVKD. Trimming took 6 bases from V and 4 from J; bases not matched to a gene: 1. CDR3 length: 13 residues. The CDR3 here is CAISGLAGYEQYF. The DNA of the CDR3 is TGTGCCATCAGCGGACTAGCGGGGTACGAGCAGTACTTC.

The chain is built from TRBV7-6 and TRBJ2-5; D is unclear. V lost 3 bases and J lost 4, with 9 bases in between. There are 13 residues in the CDR3. CDR1 and CDR2 (germline): SGHVS, FNYEAQ. CDR3 nucleotide sequence: TGTGCCAGCAGCTTGGCGCCAAGAGAGACCCAGTACTTC. Its protein product is CASSLAPRETQYF.

The chain links TRBV6-4 to TRBJ2-1; D may be TRBD1 (5 bases). The ends were cut back, 0 bases at V and 5 bases at J, with 5 bases in the middle. The CDR3 extends over 13 amino acids. Germline CDR1 MRHNA, CDR2 SNTAGT. The CDR3 DNA sequence: TGTGCCAGCAGTGACTCGGACAACAATGAGCAGTTCTTC. It specifies CASSDSDNNEQFF.

For the CDR3, the DNA is TGTGCCAGCAGGTCGGCCAGGGGCTACGAGCAGTACTTC. It translates to CASRSARGYEQYF. This chain uses TRBV27 with TRBJ2-7, with a tentative D call TRBD1 (6 bases). V was cut by 6 bases and J by 3 bases, with 12 bases left in between. CDR1 is MNHEY and CDR2 is SMNVEV in the germline V gene (reference sequence). CDR3 size: 13 residues.

This chain joins TRBV28 and TRBJ2-7; D unresolved. CDR1 is MDHEN and CDR2 is SYDVKM in the germline V gene. The CDR3 extends over 14 amino acids. V lost 3 bases and J lost 3, with 12 bases in between. The DNA for the CDR3 is TGTGCCAGCAGTTTGAGACGGAACCTCTACGAGCAGTACTTC. Its protein is CASSLRRNLYEQYF.

This clonotype was detected a few times. This chain connects TRBV20-1 to TRBJ1-5; the D gene is possibly TRBD1 (6 bases). Trimming stripped 3 bases from V and 2 bases from J, with 14 bases between. The germline V gene encodes CDR1 DFQATT and CDR2 SNEGSKA (reference sequence). The CDR3 has 15 residues. Here the CDR3 reads CSASYRQVRNQPQHF. CDR3 in DNA: TGCAGTGCTAGCTATAGACAGGTCCGCAATCAGCCCCAGCATTTT.

This clonotype has ten or more counts. CDR3 in amino acids: CASSQERLAPDTQYF. The DNA for the CDR3 is TGTGCCAGCAGCCAAGAGAGGCTAGCGCCAGATACGCAGTATTTT. The V call is TRBV3-1, the J call TRBJ2-3; TRBD2 is a possible D gene (6 bases). The germline V and J ends were trimmed by 0 bases and 4 bases, with 11 bases remaining between them. The germline gives CDR1 LGHDT, CDR2 YNNKEL (reference sequence). The CDR3 length is 15 residues.

This clonotype was counted at least ten times. The chain has TRBV5-1 and TRBJ2-7; perhaps TRBD1 as D (5 bases). Germline V CDR1 and CDR2: SGHRS, YFSETQ. The ends were cut back, 5 bases at V and 3 bases at J, with 6 bases in the middle. This CDR3 is 11 amino acids long. CDR3 DNA sequence: TGCGCCAGCAGGGACAACTACGAGCAGTACTTC. It yields the protein CASRDNYEQYF.

The table lists this clonotype with a few counts. The chain couples TRBV20-1 to TRBJ2-3, with D unclear. Germline loops: CDR1 DFQATT, CDR2 SNEGSKA (reference sequence). The CDR3 runs 11 residues. The V and J ends lost 5 bases and 4 bases respectively, with 7 bases between them. This CDR3 reads CSACPSDTQYF. CDR3 nucleotide sequence: TGCAGTGCTTGCCCGTCAGATACGCAGTATTTT.

In its sample, this clonotype was seen many times. The rearrangement uses TRBV7-9 and TRBJ2-1; 8 bases map to TRBD2. CDR3 length equals 15 residues. Trimming took 4 bases from V and 6 from J; bases not matched to a gene: 8. Germline CDR1 SEHNR, CDR2 FQNEAQ (reference sequence). The DNA of the CDR3 is TGTGCCAGCAGCTCCGAGCGGGAGCGCGGCAATGAGCAGTTCTTC. It yields the protein CASSSERERGNEQFF.

The chain employs TRBV12-3 or TRBV12-4 and TRBJ2-2; tentatively, D is TRBD2 (6 bases). The CDR3 has 16 amino acids. V lost 2 bases to trimming and J lost 0 bases, with 10 bases between them. The DNA for the CDR3 is TGTGCCAGCAGTTTAATCGTAGCGGCGAACACCGGGGAGCTGTTTTTT. It codes for CASSLIVAANTGELFF.

The V and J genes are TRBV29-1 and TRBJ2-5, with D perhaps TRBD1 or TRBD2 (5 bases each). The CDR3 sequence is 15 residues long. Deletions cut 7 bases from V and 1 base from J, with 19 bases between. Looked up from germline, CDR1 is SQVTM and CDR2 is ANQGSEA. CDR3 nucleotides: TGCAGCGGTTCAGAGGGAACGGGGCGCCAAGAGACCCAGTACTTC. Amino acids: CSGSEGTGRQETQYF.

There are many counts of this clonotype. This chain links TRBV4-1 with TRBJ1-1; D gene uncertain. The CDR3 has 11 residues. Trimming took off 7 bases at V and 5 bases at J, with 8 bases between the two ends. Germline V gene lookup returns CDR1 MGHRA and CDR2 YSYEKL. CDR3 DNA sequence: TGCGCCAGCATGGAAGGGACTGAAGCTTTCTTT. Protein: CASMEGTEAFF.

In this sample, this clonotype turned up many times. This rearrangement joins TRBV29-1 to TRBJ2-7; 7 bases align to TRBD2. The germline CDR1 and CDR2 sequences are SQVTM and ANQGSEA. V lost 0 bases and J lost 7; bases outside the gene matches: 12. There are 15 residues in the CDR3. The CDR3 nucleotides read TGCAGCGTTGAAGATGATGCTAGCGGAGGTACGGAGCAGTACTTC. Protein sequence: CSVEDDASGGTEQYF.

The gene calls are TRBV29-1 and TRBJ1-5, with D uncertain. The CDR3 has 12 residues. Germline V gene lookup returns CDR1 SQVTM and CDR2 ANQGSEA. The V end lost 4 bases, the J end lost 3 bases, and 7 bases lay between the germline ends. CDR3 bases: TGCAGCGTTGGAAGAGACAATCAGCCCCAGCATTTT. Amino acids: CSVGRDNQPQHF.

The J gene is TRBJ2-2, the V gene TRBV20-1; possible D gene TRBD2, 6 bases. Trimming removed 2 bases from V and 6 bases from J, with 13 bases in between. The CDR3 length is 14 residues. Germline V gene data show CDR1 as DFQATT and CDR2 as SNEGSKA (reference sequence). The CDR3 is CSARPGAGSGELFF. CDR3 nucleotide sequence: TGCAGTGCTAGACCGGGAGCAGGGTCCGGGGAGCTGTTTTTT.

The chain employs TRBV18 and TRBJ2-2; D call uncertain. V was clipped by 2 bases and J by 4 bases, with 11 bases between them. The CDR3 is 15 amino acids. CDR1 and CDR2 from the germline V gene are KGHSH and LQKENI. The CDR3 nucleotides read TGTGCCAGCTCACCATTCTCCCCCCCCACCGGGGAGCTGTTTTTT. It translates to CASSPFSPPTGELFF.

This chain joins TRBV20-1 and TRBJ2-7; 9 nucleotides match TRBD2. V dropped 4 bases and J dropped 2; count of bases not matched to a gene: 6. The CDR3 loop spans 14 amino acids. Germline V gene data show CDR1 as DFQATT and CDR2 as SNEGSKA (reference sequence). DNA of the CDR3: TGCAGTGCTACCTTAGCGGGAGTCGCCTACGAGCAGTACTTC. This sequence encodes CSATLAGVAYEQYF.

This clonotype turned up a few times. The chain employs TRBV6-1 and TRBJ1-2; 8 bases map to TRBD1. Losses at the gene ends were 4 bases for V and 4 bases for J; bases not matched to a gene: 5. The germline V gene encodes CDR1 MNHNS and CDR2 SASEGT. The CDR3 consists of 14 residues. Here the CDR3 reads CASSGQGQPYGYTF. The DNA of the CDR3 is TGTGCCAGCAGTGGACAGGGGCAACCCTATGGCTACACCTTC.

This sequence joins TRBV7-2 and TRBJ2-2; D uncertain. V lost 5 bases to trimming and J lost 2 bases, with 15 bases between them. This CDR3 spans 16 amino acids. CDR1 SGHTA and CDR2 FQGNSA come from the germline V gene. The CDR3 loop reads CASSGRLSPNTGELFF. The CDR3 DNA reads as TGTGCCAGCAGCGGTCGGCTGAGCCCAAACACCGGGGAGCTGTTTTTT.

This chain uses TRBV20-1 with TRBJ2-7; TRBD2 aligns across 9 bases. Trimming removed 5 bases from V and 2 bases from J; junction bases left unmatched: 7. Germline-derived CDR1 and CDR2 are DFQATT and SNEGSKA (reference sequence). This CDR3 comprises 14 residues. CDR3 coding DNA: TGCAGTGCTGCAACTAGCGGGCTAGCCTACGAGCAGTACTTC. Amino acid sequence: CSAATSGLAYEQYF.